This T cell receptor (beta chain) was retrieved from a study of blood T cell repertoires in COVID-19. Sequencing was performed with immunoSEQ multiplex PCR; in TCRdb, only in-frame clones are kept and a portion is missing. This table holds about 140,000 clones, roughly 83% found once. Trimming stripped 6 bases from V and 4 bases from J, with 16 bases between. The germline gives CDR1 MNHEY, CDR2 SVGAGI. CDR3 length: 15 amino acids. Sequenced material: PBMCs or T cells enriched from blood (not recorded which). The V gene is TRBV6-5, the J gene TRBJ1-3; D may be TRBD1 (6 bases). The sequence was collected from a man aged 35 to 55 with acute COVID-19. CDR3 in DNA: TGTGCCAGCAGCCCAAGTCCAGGGACAGGAAACACCATATATTTT. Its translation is CASSPSPGTGNTIYF.